This is a list of T cell receptor beta chains from one sample in a study of T cells in Graves' hyperthyroidism and ophthalmopathy. MiXCR was run by TCRdb on the multiplex PCR reads, yielding one entry per CDR3 protein. Found here are roughly 720,000 distinct CDR3 sequences, approximately 15% of them singletons; the top ten hold roughly 16%. The sequenced material came from blood. The receptors were sampled from a man between 45 and 60 years old with Graves' hyperthyroidism. Both conserved end residues are part of each CDR3. D genes are given only for firm matches. A row's size may be missing; if present it is once, few, many or a size class.

d_call j_call v_call clone_size cdr3_nt cdr3_aa
- TRBJ1-1 TRBV30 many TGTGCCTGGAGTGTATCGGGTACCGCTGAAGCTTTCTTT CAWSVSGTAEAFF
TRBD1 TRBJ2-5 TRBV7-3 many TGTGCCAGCAGCTACGGGACAGGGGGCCAAGAGACCCAGTACTTC CASSYGTGGQETQYF
- TRBJ2-6 TRBV4-3 few TGCGCCAGCAGCCAAGATTCTAGCTACAGCTCTGGGGCCAACGTCCTGACTTTC CASSQDSSYSSGANVLTF
- TRBJ2-1 TRBV25-1 - TGTGCCAGCAGTGGCCAGCTCAAAGGGGATGAGCAGTTCTTC CASSGQLKGDEQFF
- TRBJ2-3 TRBV5-1 - TGCGCCAGCAGCCCAGGGACTCCTCAGGATACGCAGTATTTT CASSPGTPQDTQYF
- TRBJ2-3 TRBV6-5 many TGTGCCAGCAGTTACTCGACTAGTGGCACAGATACGCAGTATTTT CASSYSTSGTDTQYF
- TRBJ2-1 TRBV7-3 many TGTGCCAGCAGGGGCAGGGTCGGATCCTACAATGAGCAGTTCTTC CASRGRVGSYNEQFF
TRBD2 TRBJ2-5 TRBV9 few TGTGCCAGCAGCGTAGGTATGGGGACTAGCGGTATTAGAGAGACCCAGTACTTC CASSVGMGTSGIRETQYF
TRBD2 TRBJ2-1 TRBV10-3 - TGTGCCATCAGTGAGTCGAATAGCGGGAGGGCCCCCAGTCCGTTCTTC CAISESNSGRAPSPFF
- TRBJ2-3 TRBV24-1 - TGTGCCACCAGTGGGAGGGACGGCACAGATACGCAGTATTTT CATSGRDGTDTQYF
TRBD1 TRBJ1-1 TRBV7-9 many TGTGCCAGCAGCTCCAGGGACAGGGTGACTGAAGCTTTCTTT CASSSRDRVTEAFF
TRBD1 TRBJ2-7 TRBV20-1 few TGCAGTGCTAAAGATGCAGGGGGCGACGACGAGCAGTACTTC CSAKDAGGDDEQYF
- TRBJ2-1 TRBV18 few TGTGCCAGCAGCCCAGCGAGCTCCTACAATGAGCAGTTCTTC CASSPASSYNEQFF
- TRBJ2-1 TRBV5-6 once TGTGCCAGCCGCTTTATAAGGCGGGCTCCCCCGGGGAATGAGCAGTTCTTC CASRFIRRAPPGNEQFF
TRBD1 TRBJ1-5 TRBV18 - TGTGCCAGCTCACCGGACAGGAACAATCAGCCCCAGCATTTT CASSPDRNNQPQHF
- TRBJ2-7 TRBV11-1 many TGTGCCAGCAGCTTAGCGAGGACGGCCGAGCAGTACTTC CASSLARTAEQYF
- TRBJ1-2 TRBV5-1 few TGCGCCAGCAGCTTGACCTCAGGGACGGCAGTCTATGGCTACACCTTC CASSLTSGTAVYGYTF
TRBD2 TRBJ2-5 TRBV5-1 - TGCGCCAGCAGAATAACCGGGACTAGCGGGATTGGGGAGACCCAGTACTTC CASRITGTSGIGETQYF
TRBD2 TRBJ2-1 TRBV6-1 few TGTGCCAGCAGCGAGCCTAGCGGGAGATCCTCCTACAATGAGCAGTTCTTC CASSEPSGRSSYNEQFF
- TRBJ1-1 TRBV2 many TGTGCCAGCCTGACAGAGCACAACACTGAAGCTTTCTTT CASLTEHNTEAFF